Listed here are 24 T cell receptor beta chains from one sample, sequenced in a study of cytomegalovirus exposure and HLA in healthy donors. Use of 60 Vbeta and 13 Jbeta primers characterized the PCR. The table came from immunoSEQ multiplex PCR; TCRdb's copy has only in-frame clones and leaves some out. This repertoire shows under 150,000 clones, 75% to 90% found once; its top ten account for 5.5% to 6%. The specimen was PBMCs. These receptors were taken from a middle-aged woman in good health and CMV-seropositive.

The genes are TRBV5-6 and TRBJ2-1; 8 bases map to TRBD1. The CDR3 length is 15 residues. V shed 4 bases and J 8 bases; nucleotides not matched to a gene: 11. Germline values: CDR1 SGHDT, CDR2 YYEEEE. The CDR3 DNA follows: TGTGCCAGCAGCCTCCGGGACAGGAGTTCTCATGAGCAGTTCTTC. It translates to CASSLRDRSSHEQFF.

CDR3 residues: CASSFGTANTGELFF. Here the CDR3 DNA reads TGTGCCAGCAGCTTCGGGACAGCTAACACCGGGGAGCTGTTTTTT. The chain has TRBV11-3 and TRBJ2-2, with 7 positions matching TRBD1. The CDR3 is 15 residues long. From germline, CDR1 is SGHNT and CDR2 YENEEA. The V segment lost 3 bases and the J segment 2 bases; nucleotides outside the gene matches: 3.

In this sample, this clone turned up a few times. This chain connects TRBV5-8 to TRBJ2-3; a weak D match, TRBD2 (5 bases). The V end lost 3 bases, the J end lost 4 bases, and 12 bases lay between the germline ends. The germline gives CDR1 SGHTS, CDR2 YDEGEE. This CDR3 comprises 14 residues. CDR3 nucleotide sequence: TGTGCCAGCAGCTCGGGAAGGCCCTCAGATACGCAGTATTTT. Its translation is CASSSGRPSDTQYF.

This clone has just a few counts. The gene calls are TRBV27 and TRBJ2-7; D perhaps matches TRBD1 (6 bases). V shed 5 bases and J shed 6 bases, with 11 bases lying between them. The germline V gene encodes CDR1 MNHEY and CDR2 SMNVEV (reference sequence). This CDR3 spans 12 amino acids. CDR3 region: CASSRLQGEQYF. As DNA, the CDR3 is TGTGCCAGCAGTCGATTACAGGGCGAGCAGTACTTC.

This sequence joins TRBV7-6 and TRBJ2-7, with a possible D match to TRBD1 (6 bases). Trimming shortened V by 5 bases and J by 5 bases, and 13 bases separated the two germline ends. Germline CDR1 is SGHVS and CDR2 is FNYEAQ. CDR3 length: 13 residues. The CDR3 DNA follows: TGTGCCAGCAGCGGTACAGGGTACCACGAGCAGTACTTC. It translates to CASSGTGYHEQYF.

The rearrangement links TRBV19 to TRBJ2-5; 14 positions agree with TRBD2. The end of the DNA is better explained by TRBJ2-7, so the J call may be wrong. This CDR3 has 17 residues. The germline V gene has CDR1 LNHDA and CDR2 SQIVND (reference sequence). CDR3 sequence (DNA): TGTGCCAGTAGTATGAAGGGACTAGCGGGAGCCCCCTACGAGCAGTACTTC. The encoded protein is CASSMKGLAGAPYEQYF.

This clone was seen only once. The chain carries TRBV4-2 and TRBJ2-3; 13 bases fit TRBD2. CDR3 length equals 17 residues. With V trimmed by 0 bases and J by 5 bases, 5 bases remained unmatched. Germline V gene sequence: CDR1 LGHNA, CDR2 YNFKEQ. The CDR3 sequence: CASSQELAGGQGDTQYF. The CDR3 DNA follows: TGTGCCAGCAGCCAAGAACTAGCGGGAGGGCAAGGAGATACGCAGTATTTT.

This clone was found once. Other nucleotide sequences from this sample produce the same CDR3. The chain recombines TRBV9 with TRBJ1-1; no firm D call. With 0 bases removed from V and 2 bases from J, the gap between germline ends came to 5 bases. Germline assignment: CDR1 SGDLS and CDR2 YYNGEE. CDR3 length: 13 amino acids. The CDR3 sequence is CASSVAGNTEAFF. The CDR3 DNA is TGTGCCAGCAGCGTAGCAGGAAACACTGAAGCTTTCTTT.

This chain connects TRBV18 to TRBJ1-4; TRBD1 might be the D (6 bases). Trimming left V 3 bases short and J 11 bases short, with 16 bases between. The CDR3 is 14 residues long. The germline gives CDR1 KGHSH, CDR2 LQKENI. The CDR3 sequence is CASSPETQGEKLFF. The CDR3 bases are TGTGCCAGCTCACCCGAAACACAGGGTGAGAAACTGTTTTTT.

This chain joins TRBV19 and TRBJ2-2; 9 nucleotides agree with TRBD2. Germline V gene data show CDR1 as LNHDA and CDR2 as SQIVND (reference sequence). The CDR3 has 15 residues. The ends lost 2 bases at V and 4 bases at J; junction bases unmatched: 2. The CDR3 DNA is TGTGCCAGTAGTATACTAGCGGGATTCACCGGGGAGCTGTTTTTT. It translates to CASSILAGFTGELFF.

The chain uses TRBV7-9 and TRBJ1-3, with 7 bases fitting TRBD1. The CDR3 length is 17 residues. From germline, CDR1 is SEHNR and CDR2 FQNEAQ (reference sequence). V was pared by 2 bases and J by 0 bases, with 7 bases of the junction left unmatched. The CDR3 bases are TGTGCCAGCAGCTTACCCAGGGACAGTAGCTCTGGAAACACCATATATTTT. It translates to CASSLPRDSSSGNTIYF.

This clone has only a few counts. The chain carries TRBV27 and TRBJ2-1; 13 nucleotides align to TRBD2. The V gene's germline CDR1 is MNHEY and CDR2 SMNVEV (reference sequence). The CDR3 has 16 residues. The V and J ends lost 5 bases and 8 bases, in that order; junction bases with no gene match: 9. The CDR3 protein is CASSPLAGGRQYEQFF. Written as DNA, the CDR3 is TGTGCCAGCAGTCCACTAGCGGGAGGGCGACAATATGAGCAGTTCTTC.

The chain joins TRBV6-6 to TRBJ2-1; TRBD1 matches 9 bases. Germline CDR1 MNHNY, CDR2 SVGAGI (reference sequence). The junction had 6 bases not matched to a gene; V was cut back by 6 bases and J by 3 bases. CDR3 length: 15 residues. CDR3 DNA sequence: TGTGCCAGCAGCCGAACAGGGGGCCTCTACAATGAGCAGTTCTTC. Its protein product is CASSRTGGLYNEQFF.

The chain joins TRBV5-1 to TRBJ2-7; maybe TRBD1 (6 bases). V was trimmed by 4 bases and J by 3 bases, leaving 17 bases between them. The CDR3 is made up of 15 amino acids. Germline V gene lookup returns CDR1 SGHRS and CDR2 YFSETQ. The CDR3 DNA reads TGCGCCAGCAGCGAGGGACAAAGACCCCTCTACGAGCAGTACTTC. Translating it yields CASSEGQRPLYEQYF.

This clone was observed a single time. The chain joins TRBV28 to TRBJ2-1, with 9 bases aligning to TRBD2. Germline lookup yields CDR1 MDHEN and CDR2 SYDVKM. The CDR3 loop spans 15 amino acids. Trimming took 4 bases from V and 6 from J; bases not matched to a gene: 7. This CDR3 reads CASSSTSGMFNEQFF. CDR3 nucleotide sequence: TGTGCCAGCAGTTCGACTAGCGGCATGTTCAATGAGCAGTTCTTC. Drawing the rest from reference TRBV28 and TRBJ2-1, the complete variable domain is DVKVTQSSRYLVKRTGEKVFLECVQDMDHENMFWYRQDPGLGLRLIYFSYDVKMKEKGDIPEGYSVSREKKERFSLILESASTNQTSMYLCASSSTSGMFNEQFFGPGTRLTVL.

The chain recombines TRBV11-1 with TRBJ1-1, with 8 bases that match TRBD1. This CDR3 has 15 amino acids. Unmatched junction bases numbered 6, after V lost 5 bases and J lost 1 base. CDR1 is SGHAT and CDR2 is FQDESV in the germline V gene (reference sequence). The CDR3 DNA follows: TGTGCCAGCAGCCAAACCACAGGGGGGAACACTGAAGCTTTCTTT. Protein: CASSQTTGGNTEAFF.

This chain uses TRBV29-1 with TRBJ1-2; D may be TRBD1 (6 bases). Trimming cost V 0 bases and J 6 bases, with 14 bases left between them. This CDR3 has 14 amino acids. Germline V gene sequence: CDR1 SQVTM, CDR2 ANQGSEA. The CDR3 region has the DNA TGCAGCGTTGAAGATAATACAGGGAAGGATGGCTACACCTTC. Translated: CSVEDNTGKDGYTF.

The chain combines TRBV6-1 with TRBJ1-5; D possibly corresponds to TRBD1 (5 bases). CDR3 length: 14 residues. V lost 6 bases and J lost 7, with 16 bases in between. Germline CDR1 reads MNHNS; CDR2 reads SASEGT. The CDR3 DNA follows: TGTGCCAGCAGCTCAGGAGTCAGGGTGCAGCCCCAGCATTTT. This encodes CASSSGVRVQPQHF.

CDR3 nucleotides: TGTGCCAGCAGCTTATCTCTTGGGGGCGCAGATACGCAGTATTTT. Its protein product is CASSLSLGGADTQYF. The V call is TRBV7-3, the J call TRBJ2-3, with a weak D call TRBD1 (6 bases). Trimming removed 2 bases at V and 4 bases at J, with 13 bases between. The CDR3 consists of 15 residues. In germline, CDR1 is SGHTA, CDR2 FQGTGA.

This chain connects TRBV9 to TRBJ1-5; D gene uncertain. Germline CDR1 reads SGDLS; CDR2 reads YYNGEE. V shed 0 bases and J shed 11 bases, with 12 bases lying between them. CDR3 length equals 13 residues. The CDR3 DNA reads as TGTGCCAGCAGCGTAGACGCATCCTCGGCCCAGCATTTT. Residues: CASSVDASSAQHF.

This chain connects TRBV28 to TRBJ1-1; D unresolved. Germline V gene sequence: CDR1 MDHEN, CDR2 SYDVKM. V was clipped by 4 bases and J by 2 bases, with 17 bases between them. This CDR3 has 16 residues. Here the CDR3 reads CASSSPGGLTNTEAFF. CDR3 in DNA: TGTGCCAGCAGTTCCCCTGGAGGGCTGACTAACACTGAAGCTTTCTTT.

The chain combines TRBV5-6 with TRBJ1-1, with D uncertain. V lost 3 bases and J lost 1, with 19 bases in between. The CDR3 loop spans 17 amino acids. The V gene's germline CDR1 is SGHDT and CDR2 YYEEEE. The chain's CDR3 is CASSSLGGIGENTEAFF. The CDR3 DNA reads TGTGCCAGCAGCTCACTCGGAGGAATTGGGGAGAACACTGAAGCTTTCTTT.

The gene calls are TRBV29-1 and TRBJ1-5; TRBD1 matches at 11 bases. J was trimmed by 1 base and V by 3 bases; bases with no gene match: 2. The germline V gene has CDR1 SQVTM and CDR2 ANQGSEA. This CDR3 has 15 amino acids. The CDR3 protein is CSVEGTGGSNQPQHF. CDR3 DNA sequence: TGCAGCGTTGAGGGGACAGGGGGAAGCAATCAGCCCCAGCATTTT.

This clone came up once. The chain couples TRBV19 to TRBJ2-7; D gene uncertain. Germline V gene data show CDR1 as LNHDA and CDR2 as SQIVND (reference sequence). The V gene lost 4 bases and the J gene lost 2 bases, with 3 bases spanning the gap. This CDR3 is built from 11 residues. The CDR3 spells CASSTTYEQYF. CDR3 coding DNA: TGTGCCAGTAGTACCACCTACGAGCAGTACTTC.